The 29 T cell receptor beta chains given below trace back to one sample, sequenced in a study of T cell changes during pregnancy in multiple sclerosis. Some clones are missing from TCRdb's copy, which holds only in-frame ones; the method was immunoSEQ multiplex PCR. This sample has roughly 40,000 clones, with roughly nine tenths found just once. This specimen was CD4+ T cells from peripheral blood mononuclear cells, taken before pregnancy. The receptors were gathered from a female donor with multiple sclerosis, enrolled in a pregnancy study.

This sequence joins TRBV7-9 and TRBJ1-2; TRBD1 matches at 7 bases. Germline trimming cut 0 bases from V and 4 bases from J; bases unmatched to any gene: 11. This CDR3 comprises 17 residues. Germline CDR1 SEHNR, CDR2 FQNEAQ (reference sequence). In DNA, the CDR3 is TGTGCCAGCAGCTTAGCATTACAGGGGTCTTACCTCTATGGCTACACCTTC. Its protein product is CASSLALQGSYLYGYTF.

The rearrangement uses TRBV18 and TRBJ2-7, with 8 bases aligning to TRBD1. The CDR3 spans 14 residues. Trimming removed 1 base from V and 6 bases from J; junction bases left unmatched: 5. CDR1 is KGHSH, CDR2 LQKENI, per germline. CDR3 amino acids: CASSPLDRESEQYF. The CDR3 nucleotides are TGTGCCAGCTCACCACTGGACAGGGAATCCGAGCAGTACTTC.

The chain uses TRBV7-3 and TRBJ2-1, with 8 bases aligning to TRBD2. Germline V gene lookup returns CDR1 SGHTA and CDR2 FQGTGA. There are 16 residues in the CDR3. J lost 5 bases, V lost 0 bases, and 6 bases had no gene match. CDR3 region: CASSLTGRGYNNEQFF. CDR3 bases: TGTGCCAGCAGCTTAACCGGGAGGGGATACAACAATGAGCAGTTCTTC. Filled out from reference TRBV7-3 and TRBJ2-1, the complete variable domain reads GAGVSQTPSNKVTEKGKYVELRCDPISGHTALYWYRQSLGQGPEFLIYFQGTGAADDSGLPNDRFFAVRPEGSVSTLKIQRTERGDSAVYLCASSLTGRGYNNEQFFGPGTRLTVL.

The chain has TRBV10-3 and TRBJ1-3; D ambiguous. Trimming left V 2 bases short and J 4 bases short, with 9 bases between. CDR1 and CDR2 (germline): ENHRY, SYGVKD. The CDR3 is made up of 14 amino acids. The DNA of the CDR3 is TGTGCCATCAGTGAGGTGGTAGCGGGAAACACCATATATTTT. It translates to CAISEVVAGNTIYF.

The chain recombines TRBV5-4 with TRBJ1-3; 7 nucleotides align to TRBD1. The CDR3 sequence is 14 residues long. Trimming removed 4 bases from V and 4 bases from J; junction bases left unmatched: 5. Per germline, CDR1 SGHNT and CDR2 YYREEE (reference sequence). The CDR3 spells CASSRQGTGNTIYF. CDR3 in DNA: TGTGCCAGCAGCCGACAGGGTACCGGAAACACCATATATTTT.

V gene TRBV5-5 combines with J gene TRBJ2-7, with 10 bases lining up with TRBD1. V was pared by 7 bases and J by 2 bases, with 18 bases of the junction left unmatched. The CDR3 totals 18 residues. CDR1 SGHKS and CDR2 YYEKEE come from the germline V gene (reference sequence). This chain's CDR3 is CASASRSPGTGDPYEQYF. The CDR3 coding sequence is TGTGCCAGCGCATCTAGGAGCCCCGGGACAGGGGACCCCTACGAGCAGTACTTC.

The genes are TRBV6-5 and TRBJ1-5, with TRBD1 identical over 12 bases. CDR1 MNHEY and CDR2 SVGAGI come from the germline V gene. V gave up 6 bases and J gave up 4 bases; unmatched junction bases: 4. The CDR3 is made up of 15 amino acids. The CDR3 loop is CASRRDRGQNQPQHF. CDR3 bases: TGTGCCAGCAGAAGGGACAGGGGGCAAAATCAGCCCCAGCATTTT.

The chain has TRBV30 and TRBJ2-3; 9 nucleotides agree with TRBD2. V was pared by 5 bases and J by 3 bases, with 6 bases of the junction left unmatched. The CDR3 loop spans 14 amino acids. The germline gives CDR1 GTSNPN, CDR2 SVGIG (reference sequence). The CDR3 DNA reads TGTGCCTGGGAAGCGGGGGGAGGGACAGATACGCAGTATTTT. Translating gives CAWEAGGGTDTQYF.

The chain employs TRBV9 and TRBJ1-2; a weak D match, TRBD1 (6 bases). Trimming pared 0 bases from V and 5 bases from J, leaving 11 bases between. Germline V gene sequence: CDR1 SGDLS, CDR2 YYNGEE. The CDR3 consists of 14 residues. DNA for the CDR3: TGTGCCAGCAGCGTAGCCGGGGGGCGGTATGGCTACACCTTC. Residues: CASSVAGGRYGYTF.

Only one count was recorded for this clone. The rearrangement uses TRBV7-2 and TRBJ1-2; possible D gene TRBD1, 5 bases. This CDR3 spans 14 amino acids. Germline loops: CDR1 SGHTA, CDR2 FQGNSA. V lost 2 bases to trimming and J lost 4 bases, with 11 bases between them. CDR3 in DNA: TGTGCCAGCAGCTTACCTCTGGGGGGCTATGGCTACACCTTC. This translates into CASSLPLGGYGYTF.

The CDR3 DNA is TGTGCCAGCAGGGCCGGGGGTACGAACACTGAAGCTTTCTTT. Its translation: CASRAGGTNTEAFF. This chain uses TRBV6-6 with TRBJ1-1; maybe TRBD1 (5 bases). CDR1 MNHNY and CDR2 SVGAGI come from the germline V gene (reference sequence). Between the trimmed V and J ends, which lost 6 bases and 1 base, there was a span of 12 bases. The CDR3 length is 14 residues.

The gene calls are TRBV7-9 and TRBJ2-1; the match to TRBD2 covers 8 bases. Unmatched junction bases numbered 13, after V lost 5 bases and J lost 7 bases. The CDR3 loop spans 16 amino acids. The germline gives CDR1 SEHNR, CDR2 FQNEAQ (reference sequence). CDR3 nucleotide sequence: TGTGCCAGCAGCGCAGGTTTTGAGACTAGCGTGAATGAGCAGTTCTTC. It encodes CASSAGFETSVNEQFF.

The chain employs TRBV27 and TRBJ1-2, with TRBD1 matching 8 bases. Germline V CDR1 and CDR2: MNHEY, SMNVEV (reference sequence). V lost 2 bases to trimming and J lost 6 bases; unmatched junction nucleotides: 8. This CDR3 contains 15 residues. The CDR3 DNA is TGTGCCAGCAGTTTACTGCCAGGGGGCCAAGATGGCTACACCTTC. This codes for CASSLLPGGQDGYTF.

This chain links TRBV5-1 with TRBJ1-1; maybe TRBD1 (6 bases). This CDR3 is 14 amino acids long. Germline values: CDR1 SGHRS, CDR2 YFSETQ. Trimming left V 1 base short and J 5 bases short, with 12 bases between. The CDR3 loop reads CASSLRGSTTEAFF. Written as DNA, the CDR3 is TGCGCCAGCAGCTTGAGGGGGTCCACAACTGAAGCTTTCTTT.

The V call is TRBV23-1, the J call TRBJ1-2, with a tentative D call TRBD1 (6 bases). TRBV23-1 carries the ORF label, with uncertain function. The CDR3 is 13 amino acids. V lost 9 bases and J 7 bases, leaving 18 bases between the germline ends. The CDR3 here is CARAGGGLRGYTF. DNA of the CDR3: TGCGCCAGGGCGGGGGGGGGCCTTCGTGGCTACACCTTC.

The chain recombines TRBV19 with TRBJ1-5; D is unresolved. With 6 bases removed from V and 0 bases from J, the gap between germline ends came to 12 bases. From germline, CDR1 is LNHDA and CDR2 SQIVND (reference sequence). The CDR3 totals 15 residues. The CDR3 DNA sequence: TGTGCCAGTAGGACATTTCTTAGTAGCAATCAGCCCCAGCATTTT. Its protein product is CASRTFLSSNQPQHF. Full variable domain (remainder filled in from reference TRBV19 and TRBJ1-5): DGGITQSPKYLFRKEGQNVTLSCEQNLNHDAMYWYRQDPGQGLRLIYYSQIVNDFQKGDIAEGYSVSREKKESFPLTVTSAQKNPTAFYLCASRTFLSSNQPQHFGDGTRLSIL.

V usage is TRBV6-1 and J usage is TRBJ2-7; TRBD1 is a possible D gene (6 bases). V shed 8 bases and J shed 2 bases, with 16 bases lying between them. The germline V gene encodes CDR1 MNHNS and CDR2 SASEGT. The CDR3 covers 14 residues. The CDR3 DNA reads as TGTGCCAGCGCGGTGGGGGCCCTTCCCTACGAGCAGTACTTC. It yields the protein CASAVGALPYEQYF.

The chain recombines TRBV7-3 with TRBJ2-1; TRBD2 matches 8 bases. CDR3 length equals 17 residues. The J segment lost 1 base and the V segment lost 4 bases, leaving 9 bases of the junction unmatched. Germline lookup yields CDR1 SGHTA and CDR2 FQGTGA. The CDR3, as DNA: TGTGCCAGCAGCTCCGACTCTAGCGGGTCTTCCTACAATGAGCAGTTCTTC. Its translation: CASSSDSSGSSYNEQFF. Looking up the rest from reference TRBV7-3 and TRBJ2-1 gives the full variable domain: GAGVSQTPSNKVTEKGKYVELRCDPISGHTALYWYRQSLGQGPEFLIYFQGTGAADDSGLPNDRFFAVRPEGSVSTLKIQRTERGDSAVYLCASSSDSSGSSYNEQFFGPGTRLTVL.

This clone is a singleton in its sample. The V gene is TRBV7-8, the J gene TRBJ1-4; 10 positions match TRBD1. Germline CDR1 reads SGHVS; CDR2 reads FQNEAQ. The CDR3 has 17 amino acids. The V segment lost 5 bases and the J segment 0 bases; nucleotides outside the gene matches: 6. CDR3 amino acids: CASSRQGARATNEKLFF. DNA for the CDR3: TGTGCCAGCAGCAGACAGGGGGCGCGAGCAACTAATGAAAAACTGTTTTTT.

This clone was recorded only once. J is TRBJ1-2 and V is TRBV29-1; D remains unclear. Germline V gene lookup returns CDR1 SQVTM and CDR2 ANQGSEA. V lost 7 bases and J lost 6, with 15 bases in between. The CDR3 sequence is 12 residues long. The CDR3: CSGYFWSHGYTF. The CDR3 DNA reads as TGCAGCGGCTACTTTTGGTCGCATGGCTACACCTTC.

In regard to this clone: The sample has other DNA sequences that encode this CDR3 too. J is TRBJ1-6 and V is TRBV10-3; possible D gene TRBD1, 5 bases. This CDR3 spans 15 amino acids. V shed 6 bases and J shed 0 bases, with 9 bases lying between them. The germline V gene encodes CDR1 ENHRY and CDR2 SYGVKD. Here the CDR3 DNA reads TGTGCCATCAGGGGGGGGAGCTCCTATAATTCACCCCTCCACTTT. Its protein product is CAIRGGSSYNSPLHF.

The rearrangement uses TRBV11-1 and TRBJ1-1, with D perhaps matching TRBD1 (6 bases). Trimming removed 3 bases from V and 1 base from J, with 9 bases in between. This CDR3 contains 14 residues. The germline V gene encodes CDR1 SGHAT and CDR2 FQDESV (reference sequence). The CDR3 spells CASSLGHANTEAFF. The DNA for the CDR3 is TGTGCCAGCAGCTTGGGACATGCGAACACTGAAGCTTTCTTT. Together with reference TRBV11-1 and TRBJ1-1, the CDR3 gives the full variable domain: EAEVAQSPRYKITEKSQAVAFWCDPISGHATLYWYRQILGQGPELLVQFQDESVVDDSQLPKDRFSAERLKGVDSTLKIQPAELGDSAMYLCASSLGHANTEAFFGQGTRLTVV.

V is TRBV18 and J is TRBJ1-2, with a tentative D call TRBD1 (6 bases). The CDR3 has 15 amino acids. V lost 6 bases, J lost 0 bases, and 14 bases lay in between. Germline CDR1 reads KGHSH; CDR2 reads LQKENI. The CDR3 nucleotides are TGTGCCAGCTCCCTCCGGGACAATCCTAACTATGGCTACACCTTC. Amino acids: CASSLRDNPNYGYTF. The variable domain in full, with the rest retrieved from reference TRBV18 and TRBJ1-2, is NAGVMQNPRHLVRRRGQEARLRCSPMKGHSHVYWYRQLPEEGLKFMVYLQKENIIDESGMPKERFSAEFPKEGPSILRIQQVVRGDSAAYFCASSLRDNPNYGYTFGSGTRLTVV.

The chain joins TRBV7-3 to TRBJ2-2; 9 bases fit TRBD2. The CDR3 has 16 amino acids. J gave up 3 bases and V 4 bases, and 6 bases lay outside the gene matches. Per germline, CDR1 SGHTA and CDR2 FQGTGA. The CDR3 loop is CASSSSGGIYTGELFF. The CDR3 bases are TGTGCCAGCAGCTCGAGCGGGGGGATTTACACCGGGGAGCTGTTTTTT.

This chain connects TRBV4-2 to TRBJ2-5; 9 bases match TRBD1. With 0 bases clipped from V and 8 bases from J, the junction kept 13 bases outside the gene matches. Germline V CDR1 and CDR2: LGHNA, YNFKEQ. There are 17 residues in the CDR3. CDR3 bases: TGTGCCAGCAGCCAAGAAGAGGGGACAGGGCTACGGGGAACCCAGTACTTC. It translates to CASSQEEGTGLRGTQYF.

This clone showed up just a few times. The chain links TRBV19 to TRBJ1-1; D is possibly TRBD1 (5 bases). CDR3 size: 18 residues. In germline, CDR1 is LNHDA, CDR2 SQIVND (reference sequence). V was pared by 8 bases and J by 4 bases, with 29 bases between. The CDR3 here is CASESIVQAARVSTEAFF. In DNA, the CDR3 is TGTGCCAGTGAATCTATCGTACAGGCGGCCAGGGTGAGCACTGAAGCTTTCTTT. Looking up the rest from reference TRBV19 and TRBJ1-1 gives the full variable domain: DGGITQSPKYLFRKEGQNVTLSCEQNLNHDAMYWYRQDPGQGLRLIYYSQIVNDFQKGDIAEGYSVSREKKESFPLTVTSAQKNPTAFYLCASESIVQAARVSTEAFFGQGTRLTVV.

This sequence joins TRBV11-1 and TRBJ2-1; 11 bases line up with TRBD2. The CDR3 consists of 15 residues. Germline CDR1 SGHAT, CDR2 FQDESV (reference sequence). V shed 5 bases and J 10 bases; nucleotides not matched to a gene: 10. The chain's CDR3 is CASSQYSGGAREQFF. The CDR3 DNA follows: TGTGCCAGCAGCCAATATAGCGGGGGGGCCAGGGAGCAGTTCTTC.

This chain links TRBV29-1 with TRBJ2-1, with 7 bases lining up with TRBD1. The V gene end was trimmed by 5 bases and the J gene end by 4 bases; junction bases not matched to a gene: 8. CDR3 length equals 14 residues. Germline lookup yields CDR1 SQVTM and CDR2 ANQGSEA. CDR3 nucleotide sequence: TGCAGCGTTCGTACAGGGGCAGGGTACAATGAGCAGTTCTTC. Protein product: CSVRTGAGYNEQFF.

This chain uses TRBV4-2 with TRBJ1-4; TRBD1 agrees at 8 bases. Trimming cost V 6 bases and J 5 bases; bases outside gene matches: 5. CDR1 and CDR2 from the germline V gene are LGHNA and YNFKEQ. The CDR3 consists of 14 residues. The CDR3 nucleotides are TGTGCCAGCAGTATGACAGGGGACAATGAAAAACTGTTTTTT. This translates into CASSMTGDNEKLFF.